These 25 T cell receptor beta chains came from one sample sequenced in a study of T cell changes during pregnancy in multiple sclerosis. Repertoires were generated with immunoSEQ multiplex PCR, while TCRdb's copy carries only in-frame clones and drops some. The data contain around 120,000 clones, roughly nine tenths of them singletons. The source material was peripheral blood, sampled after pregnancy. These receptors came from a female donor with multiple sclerosis, enrolled in a pregnancy study.

The chain is built from TRBV9 and TRBJ1-3; 9 bases map to TRBD1. After removal of 3 bases from V and 3 bases from J, the junction contained 7 bases not matched to a gene. CDR1 is SGDLS and CDR2 is YYNGEE in the germline V gene. The length of the CDR3 is 16 residues. CDR3 residues: CASSAEGQGLGNTIYF. CDR3 DNA sequence: TGTGCCAGCAGCGCAGAAGGACAGGGGCTTGGAAACACCATATATTTT.

The V and J genes are TRBV9 and TRBJ2-5; 10 bases fit TRBD2. The CDR3 runs to 14 residues. CDR1 and CDR2 from the germline V gene are SGDLS and YYNGEE. V lost 3 bases, J lost 3 bases, and 2 bases stayed unmatched. The CDR3 is CASSGSGGEETQYF. CDR3 nucleotide sequence: TGTGCCAGCAGCGGGAGCGGGGGGGAAGAGACCCAGTACTTC.

Only one count was recorded for this clone. CDR3 residues: CSVAQLVVNEQFF. Here the CDR3 DNA reads TGCAGCGTTGCACAACTAGTAGTCAATGAGCAGTTCTTC. V usage is TRBV29-1 and J usage is TRBJ2-1, with TRBD2 as a possible D gene (5 bases). The V gene's germline CDR1 is SQVTM and CDR2 ANQGSEA. V shed 4 bases and J shed 6 bases, with 13 bases lying between them. The CDR3 runs 13 residues.

The gene calls are TRBV5-1 and TRBJ1-1; perhaps TRBD1 as D (5 bases). CDR3 size: 15 residues. Germline assignment: CDR1 SGHRS and CDR2 YFSETQ. Trimming pared 0 bases from V and 3 bases from J, leaving 12 bases between. CDR3: CASSLAQGRDTEAFF. The CDR3 nucleotides are TGCGCCAGCAGCTTGGCCCAGGGAAGGGACACTGAAGCTTTCTTT.

The V gene is TRBV19, the J gene TRBJ2-2, with 7 bases identical to TRBD1. Trimming took 8 bases from V and 5 from J; bases not matched to a gene: 8. CDR1 and CDR2 from the germline V gene are LNHDA and SQIVND (reference sequence). CDR3 length: 14 amino acids. The CDR3 DNA sequence: TGTGCCAGTTACGAGACAGGGCGAACCGGGGAGCTGTTTTTT. This sequence encodes CASYETGRTGELFF. The entire variable domain, with the rest obtained from reference TRBV19 and TRBJ2-2, is as follows: DGGITQSPKYLFRKEGQNVTLSCEQNLNHDAMYWYRQDPGQGLRLIYYSQIVNDFQKGDIAEGYSVSREKKESFPLTVTSAQKNPTAFYLCASYETGRTGELFFGEGSRLTVL.

The rearrangement links TRBV15 to TRBJ1-1; D possibly corresponds to TRBD1 (6 bases). The ends were cut back, 1 base at V and 1 base at J, with 13 bases in the middle. The CDR3 runs 16 residues. Germline V gives CDR1 LNHNV, CDR2 YYDKDF (reference sequence). The CDR3 reads CATSRVRQAGNTEAFF. The CDR3 coding sequence is TGTGCCACCAGCAGAGTCCGACAGGCCGGGAACACTGAAGCTTTCTTT.

The chain links TRBV27 to TRBJ2-7, with 11 bases that match TRBD2. The CDR3 is 15 residues long. Trimming removed 5 bases from V and 4 bases from J; junction bases left unmatched: 7. Germline assignment: CDR1 MNHEY and CDR2 SMNVEV (reference sequence). CDR3 in amino acids: CASSPSSGGIYEQYF. CDR3 DNA: TGTGCCAGCAGTCCCTCTAGCGGGGGGATATACGAGCAGTACTTC.

The rearrangement uses TRBV11-3 and TRBJ2-1, with TRBD2 matching over 9 bases. The CDR3 has 18 amino acids. Germline CDR1 SGHNT, CDR2 YENEEA. Trimming took 5 bases from V and 0 from J; bases not matched to a gene: 11. The CDR3 region is CASSMAGTSRSSYNEQFF. The CDR3 nucleotides are TGTGCCAGCAGCATGGCCGGGACTAGCCGGAGCTCCTACAATGAGCAGTTCTTC.

The chain combines TRBV9 with TRBJ2-7; D not certain. V was trimmed by 0 bases and J by 2 bases, leaving 12 bases between them. The CDR3 loop spans 15 amino acids. In germline, CDR1 is SGDLS, CDR2 YYNGEE. The CDR3 DNA reads TGTGCCAGCAGCGTAGGGGCACTTGACCCCTACGAGCAGTACTTC. This translates into CASSVGALDPYEQYF.

This chain connects TRBV9 to TRBJ2-2; weak D call: TRBD1 (5 bases). The germline V gene encodes CDR1 SGDLS and CDR2 YYNGEE. Trimming took off 0 bases at V and 4 bases at J, with 19 bases between the two ends. The CDR3 spans 18 residues. The DNA of the CDR3 is TGTGCCAGCAGCGTAGTTCAGTGGCACCCAGGGTCCACCGGGGAGCTGTTTTTT. Translating gives CASSVVQWHPGSTGELFF.

The chain has TRBV5-5 and TRBJ2-3; D may be TRBD2 (6 bases). Germline CDR1 is SGHKS and CDR2 is YYEKEE (reference sequence). The CDR3 is 16 residues long. Trimming left V 2 bases short and J 2 bases short, with 15 bases between. The CDR3 DNA is TGTGCCAGCAGCTTCGGGACTCCCTTCCCCACAGATACGCAGTATTTT. Its translation is CASSFGTPFPTDTQYF.

This clone has just a few counts. The chain recombines TRBV19 with TRBJ1-1; D not resolved. Per the germline V gene, CDR1 is LNHDA and CDR2 is SQIVND (reference sequence). The V and J ends lost 3 bases and 7 bases respectively, with 6 bases between them. This CDR3 region has 11 residues. CDR3 in amino acids: CASSIGIEAFF. CDR3 DNA sequence: TGTGCCAGTAGTATCGGGATTGAAGCTTTCTTT.

This rearrangement joins TRBV7-9 to TRBJ2-7; 9 nucleotides agree with TRBD1. Per the germline V gene, CDR1 is SEHNR and CDR2 is FQNEAQ (reference sequence). The CDR3 contains 14 residues. Trimming removed 3 bases from V and 6 bases from J; junction bases left unmatched: 6. CDR3 sequence reads: CASSFPGQGGEQYF. The CDR3 DNA reads TGTGCCAGCAGCTTTCCGGGACAGGGAGGCGAGCAGTACTTC.

V is TRBV5-1 and J is TRBJ1-4; the D gene is possibly TRBD1 (5 bases). V gave up 5 bases and J gave up 3 bases, with 20 bases separating them. Germline assignment: CDR1 SGHRS and CDR2 YFSETQ. CDR3 length: 17 amino acids. The CDR3 is CASSFSAGRLANEKLFF. CDR3 DNA: TGCGCCAGCAGTTTTTCGGCAGGGAGGTTGGCTAATGAAAAACTGTTTTTT.

The rearrangement links TRBV6-1 to TRBJ2-7; D possibly corresponds to TRBD1 (6 bases). Germline CDR1 reads MNHNS; CDR2 reads SASEGT. The CDR3 covers 18 residues. V was clipped by 1 base and J by 1 base, with 20 bases between them. In DNA form, the CDR3 reads TGTGCCAGCAGTGAAGTACCAGCCCGGGACAACTTGTCCTACGAGCAGTACTTC. This encodes CASSEVPARDNLSYEQYF.

The genes are TRBV7-9 and TRBJ1-1; D is uncertain. The CDR3 spans 13 residues. The V end lost 5 bases, the J end lost 2 bases, and 9 bases lay between the germline ends. The germline V gene has CDR1 SEHNR and CDR2 FQNEAQ (reference sequence). CDR3 sequence (DNA): TGTGCCAGCAGCCGGGATCCCAACACTGAAGCTTTCTTT. Residues: CASSRDPNTEAFF. Complete variable domain (other parts from reference TRBV7-9 and TRBJ1-1): DTGVSQNPRHKITKRGQNVTFRCDPISEHNRLYWYRQTLGQGPEFLTYFQNEAQLEKSRLLSDRFSAERPKGSFSTLEIQRTEQGDSAMYLCASSRDPNTEAFFGQGTRLTVV.

V gene TRBV6-1 combines with J gene TRBJ1-1; 7 bases map to TRBD1. CDR3 length equals 13 residues. Per germline, CDR1 MNHNS and CDR2 SASEGT. J gave up 10 bases and V 6 bases, and 11 bases lay outside the gene matches. CDR3 region: CASRPTGALGAFF. The CDR3 DNA is TGTGCCAGCAGACCAACAGGGGCCCTTGGAGCTTTCTTT.

The chain employs TRBV5-5 and TRBJ1-4; TRBD1 aligns across 8 bases. V was clipped by 4 bases and J by 7 bases; unmatched bases: 9. This CDR3 region has 15 residues. Germline CDR1 and CDR2: SGHKS and YYEKEE (reference sequence). DNA for the CDR3: TGTGCCAGCAGCGGGGCAGGGGGCCTTGGTGAAAAACTGTTTTTT. It encodes CASSGAGGLGEKLFF.

This CDR3 reads CASGTSNYGYTF. For the CDR3, the DNA is TGTGCCAGCGGGACTTCTAACTATGGCTACACCTTC. This chain links TRBV2 with TRBJ1-2, with D possibly being TRBD1 (5 bases). The CDR3 is 12 amino acids. Looked up from germline, CDR1 is SNHLY and CDR2 is FYNNEI. V dropped 8 bases and J dropped 0 bases, with 7 bases sitting between them.

The J gene is TRBJ1-1, the V gene TRBV27; 9 bases are shared with TRBD1. After removal of 4 bases from V and 3 bases from J, the junction contained 9 bases not matched to a gene. Germline V gives CDR1 MNHEY, CDR2 SMNVEV (reference sequence). This CDR3 comprises 16 residues. The CDR3 sequence: CASSSLLQGAHTEAFF. The CDR3 nucleotides are TGTGCCAGCAGTTCCTTGCTACAGGGGGCGCACACTGAAGCTTTCTTT.

This clone was counted a single time. This rearrangement joins TRBV6-4 to TRBJ1-2; 9 positions match TRBD1. V lost 3 bases, J lost 7 bases, and 3 bases stayed unmatched. The CDR3 has 13 amino acids. Germline V CDR1 and CDR2: MRHNA, SNTAGT. The CDR3 protein is CASSEGTGSGYTF. CDR3 in DNA: TGTGCCAGCAGTGAAGGGACAGGGTCTGGCTACACCTTC.

This chain links TRBV25-1 with TRBJ2-3, with D perhaps TRBD1 (8 bases). The germline V and J ends were trimmed by 2 bases and 2 bases, with 14 bases remaining between them. The length of the CDR3 is 16 residues. In germline, CDR1 is MGHDK, CDR2 SYGVNS. CDR3 nucleotide sequence: TGTGCCAGCAGTGAAAACAGGGGGGGTTTCACAGATACGCAGTATTTT. This codes for CASSENRGGFTDTQYF.

The CDR3 DNA sequence: TGTGCCAGCAGTCGCCCGGGGGTAGCGAACACTGAAGCTTTCTTT. Its protein product is CASSRPGVANTEAFF. The rearrangement uses TRBV6-5 and TRBJ1-1; weak D call: TRBD1 (5 bases). CDR1 is MNHEY and CDR2 is SVGAGI in the germline V gene. Trimming pared 5 bases from V and 1 base from J, leaving 14 bases between. The CDR3 is made up of 15 amino acids.

This clone was detected only a few times. V usage is TRBV4-1 and J usage is TRBJ1-3; D ambiguous. Trimming left V 0 bases short and J 2 bases short, with 8 bases between. The CDR3 loop spans 15 amino acids. The germline CDR1 and CDR2 sequences are MGHRA and YSYEKL. CDR3 residues: CASSQEGSTGNTIYF. As DNA, the CDR3 is TGCGCCAGCAGCCAAGAGGGCAGTACTGGAAACACCATATATTTT.

The chain links TRBV6-1 to TRBJ2-7; 9 bases are a match to TRBD1. The ends lost 9 bases at V and 7 bases at J; junction bases unmatched: 10. The CDR3 spans 13 residues. The germline V gene has CDR1 MNHNS and CDR2 SASEGT. CDR3 in amino acids: CASQNRGHEEQYF. As DNA, the CDR3 is TGTGCCAGTCAGAACAGGGGGCACGAAGAGCAGTACTTC.